The sequence of this TCR beta chain was determined in a study of shared clonotypes between healthy human individuals. Study overall: Every donor yielded three CD4 naive, three CD4 memory, two CD8 naive and one CD8 memory plate.

The table came from immunoSEQ multiplex PCR; TCRdb's copy has only in-frame clones and leaves some out. The data contain under 1 million clones, 80% to 95% of them singletons. The CDR3 totals 16 residues. V lost 5 bases to trimming and J lost 5 bases; unmatched junction nucleotides: 10. CDR1 and CDR2 from the germline V gene are SEHNR and FQNEAQ (reference sequence). Terminally differentiated effector memory CD45RA+ cells were left out of the naive CD8 fraction, which was CD45RO-negative and positively selected for CCR7. The receptor was derived from a man aged 25-45 years in good health. The specimen was naive CD8+ T cells sorted from blood. The V call is TRBV7-9, the J call TRBJ2-1, with 9 bases aligning to TRBD2. CDR3 region: CASSQRGTSIHNEQFF. The CDR3, as DNA: TGTGCCAGCAGCCAAAGGGGGACTAGCATCCACAATGAGCAGTTCTTC.